The T cell receptor (beta chain) under discussion was sequenced for a study of siplizumab effects on memory and regulatory T cells. Regarding the study as a whole: Naive T cells looked more diverse than memory cells and looked like major alloresponse contributors.

In regard to this clone: Its antigen is unidentified.

Per individual sample, around 9.1 x 10^4 TCR templates were assayed. TCRdb's copy holds only in-frame clones and misses some; the assay was immunoSEQ multiplex PCR. The table includes roughly 62,000 clones, less than 80% detected once. Germline CDR1 is SGHRS and CDR2 is YFSETQ. V lost 5 bases to trimming and J lost 2 bases, with 18 bases between them. CDR3 length: 16 residues. Sequencing was done on a sample of memory CD4+ T cells sorted from blood. The chain recombines TRBV5-1 with TRBJ2-3; a weak D match, TRBD1 (7 bases). The sequence was obtained from a human donor in good health. CDR3 sequence: CASRTAGQTSTDTQYF. For the CDR3, the DNA is TGCGCCAGCAGGACCGCGGGACAGACTTCCACAGATACGCAGTATTTT.